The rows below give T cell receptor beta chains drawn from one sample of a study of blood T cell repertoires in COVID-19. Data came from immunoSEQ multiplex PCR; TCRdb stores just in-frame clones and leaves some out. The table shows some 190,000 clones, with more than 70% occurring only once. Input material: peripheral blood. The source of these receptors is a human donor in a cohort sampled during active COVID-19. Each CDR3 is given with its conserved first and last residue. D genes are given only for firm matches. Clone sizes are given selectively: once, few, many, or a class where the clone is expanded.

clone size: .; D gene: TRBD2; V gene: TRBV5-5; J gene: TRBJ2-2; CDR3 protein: CASSPSGGESTGELFF; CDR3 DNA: TGTGCCAGCAGCCCTAGCGGGGGGGAGAGCACCGGGGAGCTGTTTTTT
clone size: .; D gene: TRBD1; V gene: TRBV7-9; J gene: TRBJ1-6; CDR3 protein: CASSLGQRNSPLHF; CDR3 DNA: TGTGCCAGCAGCTTGGGACAGAGGAATTCACCCCTCCACTTT
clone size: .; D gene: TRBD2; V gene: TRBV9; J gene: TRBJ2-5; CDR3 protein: CASSGPTGGGVQETQYF; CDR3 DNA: TGTGCCAGCAGCGGCCCTACTGGGGGGGGAGTCCAAGAGACCCAGTACTTC
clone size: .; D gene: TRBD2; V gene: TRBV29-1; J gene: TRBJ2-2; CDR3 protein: CSVGLAANTGELFF; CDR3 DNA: TGCAGCGTTGGACTAGCGGCGAACACCGGGGAGCTGTTTTTT
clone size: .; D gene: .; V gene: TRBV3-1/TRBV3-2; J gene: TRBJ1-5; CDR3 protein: CASSQGSQSNQPQHF; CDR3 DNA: TGTGCCAGCAGCCAAGGGTCCCAGAGCAATCAGCCCCAGCATTTT
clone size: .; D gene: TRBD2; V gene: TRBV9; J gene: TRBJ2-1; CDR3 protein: CASSEREAYYNEQFF; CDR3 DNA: TGTGCCAGCAGCGAGCGGGAGGCCTACTACAATGAGCAGTTCTTC
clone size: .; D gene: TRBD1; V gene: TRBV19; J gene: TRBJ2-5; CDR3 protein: CASSQTGETQYF; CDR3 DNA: TGTGCCAGTAGTCAGACAGGGGAGACCCAGTACTTC
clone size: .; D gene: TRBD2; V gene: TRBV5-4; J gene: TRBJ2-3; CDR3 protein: CASSLAGGQGTQYF; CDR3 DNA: TGTGCCAGCAGCTTGGCGGGAGGGCAAGGTACGCAGTATTTT
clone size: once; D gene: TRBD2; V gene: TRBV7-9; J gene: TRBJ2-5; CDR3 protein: CASSMGLAGGVGETQYF; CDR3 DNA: TGTGCCAGCAGCATGGGACTAGCGGGAGGCGTAGGGGAGACCCAGTACTTC
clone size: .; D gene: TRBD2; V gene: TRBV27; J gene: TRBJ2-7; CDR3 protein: CASGNLAGPWNYEQYF; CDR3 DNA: TGTGCCAGCGGCAATTTAGCGGGCCCTTGGAACTACGAGCAGTACTTC
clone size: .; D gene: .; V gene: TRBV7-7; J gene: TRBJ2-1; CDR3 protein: CASSLAGGPYNEQFF; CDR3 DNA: TGTGCCAGCAGCTTAGCCGGGGGGCCATACAATGAGCAGTTCTTC
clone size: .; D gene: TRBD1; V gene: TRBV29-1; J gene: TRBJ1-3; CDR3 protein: CSVYPWTGHSGNTIYF; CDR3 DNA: TGCAGCGTTTACCCCTGGACAGGGCACTCTGGAAACACCATATATTTT
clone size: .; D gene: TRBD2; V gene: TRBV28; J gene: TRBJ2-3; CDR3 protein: CASSLAGGSTDTQYF; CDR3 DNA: TGTGCCAGCAGCCTAGCGGGAGGGAGCACAGATACGCAGTATTTT
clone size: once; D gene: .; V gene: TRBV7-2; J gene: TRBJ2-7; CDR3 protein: CASSLAGDPSYEQYF; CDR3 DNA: TGTGCCAGCAGCCTCGCCGGGGATCCCTCCTACGAGCAGTACTTC
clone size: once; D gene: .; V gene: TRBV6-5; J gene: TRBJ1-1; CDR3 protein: CASSSGAGANTEAFF; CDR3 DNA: TGTGCCAGCAGTTCAGGGGCGGGTGCGAACACTGAAGCTTTCTTT
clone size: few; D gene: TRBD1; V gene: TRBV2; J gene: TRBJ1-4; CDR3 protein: CASSRDRNEKLFF; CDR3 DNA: TGTGCCAGTTCCCGGGACAGGAATGAAAAACTGTTTTTT
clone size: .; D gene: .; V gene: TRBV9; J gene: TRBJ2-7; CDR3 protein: CASSVQAGTYEQYF; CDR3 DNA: TGTGCCAGCAGCGTACAGGCAGGCACCTACGAGCAGTACTTC
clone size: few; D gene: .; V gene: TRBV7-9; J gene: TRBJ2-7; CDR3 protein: CASRFIGTPDGEQYF; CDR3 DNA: TGTGCCAGCAGATTTATCGGGACACCTGACGGCGAGCAGTACTTC
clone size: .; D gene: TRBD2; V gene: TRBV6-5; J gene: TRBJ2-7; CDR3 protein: CASSYVASGSYEQYF; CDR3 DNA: TGTGCCAGCAGTTACGTGGCTAGCGGCTCCTACGAGCAGTACTTC
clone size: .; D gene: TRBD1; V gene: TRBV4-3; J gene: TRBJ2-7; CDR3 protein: CASSYRDRDYEQYF; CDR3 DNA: TGCGCCAGCAGCTACAGGGACAGGGACTACGAGCAGTACTTC
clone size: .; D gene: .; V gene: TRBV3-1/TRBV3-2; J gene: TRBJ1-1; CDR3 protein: CASSQAKTVRNTEAFF; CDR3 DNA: TGTGCCAGCAGCCAAGCTAAGACAGTCAGGAACACTGAAGCTTTCTTT
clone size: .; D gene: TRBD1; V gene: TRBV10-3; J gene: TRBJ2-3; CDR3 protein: CAISRQGRTDTQYF; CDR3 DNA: TGTGCCATCAGTAGACAGGGGCGCACAGATACGCAGTATTTT
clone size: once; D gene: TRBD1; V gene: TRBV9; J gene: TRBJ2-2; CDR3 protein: CASSDRGLNGELFF; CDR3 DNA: TGTGCCAGCAGCGACAGGGGGCTTAACGGGGAGCTGTTTTTT
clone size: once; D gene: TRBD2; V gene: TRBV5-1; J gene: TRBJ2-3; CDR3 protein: CASSYVAGPGDTQYF; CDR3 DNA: TGCGCCAGCAGCTACGTAGCGGGACCGGGAGATACGCAGTATTTT
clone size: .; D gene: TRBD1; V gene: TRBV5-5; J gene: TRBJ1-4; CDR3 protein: CASSSRDRVEKLFF; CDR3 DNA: TGTGCCAGCAGCTCCCGGGACAGGGTGGAAAAACTGTTTTTT
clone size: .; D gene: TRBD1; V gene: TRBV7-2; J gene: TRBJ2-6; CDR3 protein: CASSGWDRVRSGANVLTF; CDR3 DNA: TGTGCCAGCAGCGGCTGGGACAGGGTCCGCTCTGGGGCCAACGTCCTGACTTTC
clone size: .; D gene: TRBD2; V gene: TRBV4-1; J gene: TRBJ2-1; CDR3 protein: CASSQGPTSDYNEQFF; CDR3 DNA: TGCGCCAGCAGCCAAGGCCCTACTAGCGACTACAATGAGCAGTTCTTC
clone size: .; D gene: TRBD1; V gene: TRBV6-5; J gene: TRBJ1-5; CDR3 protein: CASSRDRGTQPQHF; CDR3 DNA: TGTGCCAGCAGTCGCGACAGGGGGACTCAGCCCCAGCATTTT
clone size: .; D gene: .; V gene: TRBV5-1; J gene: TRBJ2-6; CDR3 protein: CASSPGLEPSGANVLTF; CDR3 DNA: TGCGCCAGCAGCCCGGGACTTGAACCCTCTGGGGCCAACGTCCTGACTTTC
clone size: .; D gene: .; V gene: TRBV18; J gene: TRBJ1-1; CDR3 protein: CASSQQGTTEAFF; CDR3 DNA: TGTGCCAGCTCACAACAGGGAACCACTGAAGCTTTCTTT
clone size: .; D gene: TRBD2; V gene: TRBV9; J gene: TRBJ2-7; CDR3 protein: CARYISGGSYEQYF; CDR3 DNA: TGTGCCAGATATATTAGCGGGGGGTCCTACGAGCAGTACTTC
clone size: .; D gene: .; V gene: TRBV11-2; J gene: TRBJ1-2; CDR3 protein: CASSISTGGGSYGYTF; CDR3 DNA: TGTGCCAGCAGCATAAGTACGGGGGGCGGTAGTTATGGCTACACCTTC
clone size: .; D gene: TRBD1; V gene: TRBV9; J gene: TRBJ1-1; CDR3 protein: CASSVGDPMTGGTEAFF; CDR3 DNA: TGTGCCAGCAGCGTAGGTGACCCCATGACAGGGGGCACTGAAGCTTTCTTT